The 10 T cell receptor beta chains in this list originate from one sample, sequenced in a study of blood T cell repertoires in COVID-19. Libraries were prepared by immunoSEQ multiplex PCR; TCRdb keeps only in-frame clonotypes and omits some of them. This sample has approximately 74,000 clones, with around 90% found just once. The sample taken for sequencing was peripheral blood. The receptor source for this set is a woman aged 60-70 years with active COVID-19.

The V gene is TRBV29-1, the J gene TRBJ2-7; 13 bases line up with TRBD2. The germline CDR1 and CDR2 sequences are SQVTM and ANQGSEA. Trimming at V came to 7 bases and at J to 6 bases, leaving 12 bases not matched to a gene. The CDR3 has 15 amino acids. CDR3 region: CSARTSGSTAREQYF. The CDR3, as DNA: TGCAGCGCCCGGACTAGCGGGAGCACCGCTCGCGAGCAGTACTTC.

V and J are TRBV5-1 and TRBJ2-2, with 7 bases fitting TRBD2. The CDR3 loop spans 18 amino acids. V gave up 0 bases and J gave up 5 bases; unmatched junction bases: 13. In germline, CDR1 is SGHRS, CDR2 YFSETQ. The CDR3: CASSLDKGAGTATGELFF. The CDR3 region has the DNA TGCGCCAGCAGCTTGGATAAGGGAGCGGGAACAGCAACCGGGGAGCTGTTTTTT.

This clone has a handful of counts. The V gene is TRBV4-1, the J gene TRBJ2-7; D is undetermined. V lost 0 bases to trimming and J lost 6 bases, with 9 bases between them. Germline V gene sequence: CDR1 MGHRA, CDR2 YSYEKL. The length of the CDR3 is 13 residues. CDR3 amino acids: CASSQDRGSEQYF. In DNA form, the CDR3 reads TGCGCCAGCAGCCAAGATCGAGGAAGCGAGCAGTACTTC.

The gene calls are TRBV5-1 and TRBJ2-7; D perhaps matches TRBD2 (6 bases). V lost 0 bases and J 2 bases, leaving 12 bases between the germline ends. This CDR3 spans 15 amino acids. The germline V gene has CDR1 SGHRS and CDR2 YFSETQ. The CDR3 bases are TGCGCCAGCAGCTTGGACGGGAGTCGGACCTACGAGCAGTACTTC. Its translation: CASSLDGSRTYEQYF.

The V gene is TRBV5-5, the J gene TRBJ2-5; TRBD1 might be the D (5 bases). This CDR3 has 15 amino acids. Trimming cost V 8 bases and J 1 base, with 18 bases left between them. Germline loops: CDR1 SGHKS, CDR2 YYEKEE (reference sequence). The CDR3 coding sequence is TGTGCCAGTCAACCAGTAAGGGGCATCCAAGAGACCCAGTACTTC. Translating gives CASQPVRGIQETQYF. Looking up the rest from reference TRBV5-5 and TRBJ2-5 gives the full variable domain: DAGVTQSPTHLIKTRGQQVTLRCSPISGHKSVSWYQQVLGQGPQFIFQYYEKEERGRGNFPDRFSARQFPNYSSELNVNALLLGDSALYLCASQPVRGIQETQYFGPGTRLLVL.

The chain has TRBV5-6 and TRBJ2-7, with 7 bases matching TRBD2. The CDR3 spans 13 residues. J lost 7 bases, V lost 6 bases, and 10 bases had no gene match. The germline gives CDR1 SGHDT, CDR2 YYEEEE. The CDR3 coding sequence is TGTGCCAGCAACCTCAGGGAGGGGATGGAGCAGTACTTC. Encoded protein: CASNLREGMEQYF.

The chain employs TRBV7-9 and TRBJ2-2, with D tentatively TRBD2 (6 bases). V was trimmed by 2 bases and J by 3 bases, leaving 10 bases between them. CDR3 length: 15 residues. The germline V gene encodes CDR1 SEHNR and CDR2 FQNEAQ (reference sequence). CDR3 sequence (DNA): TGTGCCAGCAGCTTAACTAGCCCCGACACCGGGGAGCTGTTTTTT. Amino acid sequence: CASSLTSPDTGELFF.

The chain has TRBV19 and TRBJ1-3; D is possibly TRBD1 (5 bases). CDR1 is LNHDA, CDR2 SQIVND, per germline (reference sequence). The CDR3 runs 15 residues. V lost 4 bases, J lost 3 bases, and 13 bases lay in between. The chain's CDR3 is CASSRPQGGGNTIYF. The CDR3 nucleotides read TGTGCCAGTAGTAGACCCCAGGGAGGTGGAAACACCATATATTTT.

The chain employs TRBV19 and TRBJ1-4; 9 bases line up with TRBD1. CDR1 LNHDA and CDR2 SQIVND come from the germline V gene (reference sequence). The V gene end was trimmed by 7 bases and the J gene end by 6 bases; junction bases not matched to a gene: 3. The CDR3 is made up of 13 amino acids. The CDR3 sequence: CASKGQGYEKLFF. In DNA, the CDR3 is TGTGCCAGTAAGGGACAGGGTTATGAAAAACTGTTTTTT.

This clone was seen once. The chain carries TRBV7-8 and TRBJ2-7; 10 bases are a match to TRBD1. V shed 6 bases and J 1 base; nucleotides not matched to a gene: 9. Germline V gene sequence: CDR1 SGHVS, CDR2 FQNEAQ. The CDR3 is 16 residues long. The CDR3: CASRRQGQGPSYEQYF. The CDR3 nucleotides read TGTGCCAGCAGGCGCCAGGGACAGGGGCCTTCCTACGAGCAGTACTTC.